Following are 27 T cell receptor beta chains from one sample sequenced in a study of blood T cell repertoires in COVID-19. Repertoires were generated with immunoSEQ multiplex PCR, while TCRdb's copy carries only in-frame clones and drops some. The repertoire holds approximately 230,000 clones, with around 86% as singletons. Sequenced: peripheral blood. The source is a man aged 30-40 years who had recovered from COVID-19.

The chain recombines TRBV3-1 (or the pseudogene TRBV3-2) with TRBJ2-7, with 8 bases lining up with TRBD2. Germline trimming cut 1 base from V and 2 bases from J; bases unmatched to any gene: 7. The CDR3 consists of 16 residues. Germline values: CDR1 LGHDT, CDR2 YNNKEL (reference sequence). The CDR3: CASSQGWTSIAYEQYF. In DNA form, the CDR3 reads TGTGCCAGCAGCCAAGGTTGGACTAGCATCGCCTACGAGCAGTACTTC.

V usage is TRBV6-5 and J usage is TRBJ2-7; the D gene is possibly TRBD1 (5 bases). Germline CDR1 is MNHEY and CDR2 is SVGAGI. V was shortened by 0 bases and J by 1 base, with 10 bases between the two germline ends. The CDR3 has 15 amino acids. The DNA of the CDR3 is TGTGCCAGCAGTTACTCCCAGGGTAGATCCTACGAGCAGTACTTC. It translates to CASSYSQGRSYEQYF.

The V and J genes are TRBV7-2 and TRBJ2-2, with TRBD2 as a possible D gene (6 bases). V was pared by 5 bases and J by 7 bases, with 20 bases between. The CDR3 spans 16 residues. The germline CDR1 and CDR2 sequences are SGHTA and FQGNSA. Here the CDR3 DNA reads TGTGCCAGCAGCCCTGGGGGACTCCCTCCCATCGGGGAGCTGTTTTTT. Amino acids: CASSPGGLPPIGELFF.

The chain joins TRBV10-2 to TRBJ2-5; tentatively, D is TRBD2 (5 bases). The CDR3 has 13 residues. Germline values: CDR1 WSHSY, CDR2 SAAADI. The V and J ends lost 3 bases and 4 bases respectively, with 9 bases between them. CDR3 nucleotides: TGCGCCAGCAGTGATGTAGAGGGAGAGACCCAGTACTTC. Translation gives CASSDVEGETQYF.

The chain couples TRBV11-3 to TRBJ2-1; 7 bases agree with TRBD1. The CDR3 consists of 15 residues. V was clipped by 5 bases and J by 4 bases; unmatched bases: 8. Germline V gives CDR1 SGHNT, CDR2 YENEEA. For the CDR3, the DNA is TGTGCCAGCAGCCCGTCGACAGGGCAATACAATGAGCAGTTCTTC. The encoded protein is CASSPSTGQYNEQFF.

This clone was found many times. The chain couples TRBV4-1 to TRBJ2-2; no firm D call. The ends were cut back, 4 bases at V and 2 bases at J, with 5 bases in the middle. This CDR3 spans 13 amino acids. Per the germline V gene, CDR1 is MGHRA and CDR2 is YSYEKL. CDR3 in amino acids: CASSPSNTGELFF. The CDR3 coding sequence is TGCGCCAGCAGCCCAAGCAACACCGGGGAGCTGTTTTTT.

This clone occurred a few times. CDR3 in amino acids: CASSQGLGGGETQYF. CDR3 bases: TGTGCCAGCAGCCAAGGACTAGGTGGCGGAGAGACCCAGTACTTC. J is TRBJ2-5 and V is TRBV14; a weak D match, TRBD2 (6 bases). Germline CDR1 and CDR2: SGHDN and FVKESK. CDR3 length equals 15 residues. V gave up 1 base and J gave up 4 bases, with 13 bases separating them.

V and J are TRBV5-6 and TRBJ1-1; 8 bases are a match to TRBD1. J gave up 6 bases and V 4 bases, and 14 bases lay outside the gene matches. Per germline, CDR1 SGHDT and CDR2 YYEEEE. CDR3 length equals 16 residues. CDR3 sequence: CASSPEGWDRRSEAFF. As DNA, the CDR3 is TGTGCCAGCAGCCCCGAAGGATGGGACAGGAGGTCTGAAGCTTTCTTT.

The chain is built from TRBV30 and TRBJ2-1, with TRBD2 matching over 7 bases. The CDR3 sequence is 15 residues long. J lost 4 bases, V lost 7 bases, and 13 bases had no gene match. Per the germline V gene, CDR1 is GTSNPN and CDR2 is SVGIG (reference sequence). The CDR3 DNA reads TGTGCCTTCTCCTTACTCGGGACTATTTACAATGAGCAGTTCTTC. This codes for CAFSLLGTIYNEQFF.

The chain combines TRBV4-1 with TRBJ2-5; the match to TRBD2 covers 7 bases. Germline V CDR1 and CDR2: MGHRA, YSYEKL. V lost 3 bases to trimming and J lost 2 bases; unmatched junction nucleotides: 12. The CDR3 runs 17 residues. CDR3 nucleotides: TGCGCCAGCAGCCATTTGGGAGGGGCCAGGTTTCAAGAGACCCAGTACTTC. Translation gives CASSHLGGARFQETQYF.

This chain uses TRBV19 with TRBJ1-5, with TRBD1 matching over 7 bases. Germline V gene lookup returns CDR1 LNHDA and CDR2 SQIVND (reference sequence). The ends lost 7 bases at V and 6 bases at J; junction bases unmatched: 9. The CDR3 consists of 14 residues. The DNA for the CDR3 is TGTGCCAGTATTGCTTCAGGGGGGAGTCAGCCCCAGCATTTT. This codes for CASIASGGSQPQHF.

The V gene is TRBV7-9, the J gene TRBJ1-1, with D possibly being TRBD1 (5 bases). Looked up from germline, CDR1 is SEHNR and CDR2 is FQNEAQ (reference sequence). V lost 5 bases and J lost 7, with 20 bases in between. There are 15 residues in the CDR3. CDR3 sequence (DNA): TGTGCCAGCAGCACTCATACGGGGGAGCGAGGTGAAGCTTTCTTT. Amino acids: CASSTHTGERGEAFF.

The J gene is TRBJ2-7, the V gene TRBV19; TRBD2 aligns across 13 bases. V was pared by 6 bases and J by 4 bases, with 3 bases of the junction left unmatched. Germline values: CDR1 LNHDA, CDR2 SQIVND (reference sequence). This CDR3 is 14 amino acids long. The CDR3 coding sequence is TGTGCCAGTAGCCGACTAGCGGGGGGTTACGAGCAGTACTTC. As protein: CASSRLAGGYEQYF.

This clone came up a few times. The gene calls are TRBV9 and TRBJ2-3; TRBD2 matches 10 bases. The CDR3 sequence is 15 residues long. V lost 3 bases, J lost 10 bases, and 11 bases stayed unmatched. The germline V gene has CDR1 SGDLS and CDR2 YYNGEE. CDR3 in amino acids: CASSEGSGGAAAQYF. DNA for the CDR3: TGTGCCAGCAGCGAGGGGAGCGGGGGGGCCGCGGCGCAGTATTTT.

The chain uses TRBV6-5 and TRBJ2-7; TRBD1 agrees at 7 bases. With V trimmed by 7 bases and J by 2 bases, 8 bases remained unmatched. Germline V gene data show CDR1 as MNHEY and CDR2 as SVGAGI. The CDR3 has 14 residues. The DNA of the CDR3 is TGTGCCAGCAATACAGGGGACCCCACCTACGAGCAGTACTTC. Translated: CASNTGDPTYEQYF.

This clone was counted only a few times. The CDR3 reads CSASYFEKLFF. CDR3 DNA sequence: TGCAGTGCTAGTTATTTTGAAAAACTGTTTTTT. The gene calls are TRBV20-1 and TRBJ1-4, with unresolved D. Germline-derived CDR1 and CDR2 are DFQATT and SNEGSKA (reference sequence). The CDR3 is 11 amino acids. V was cut by 3 bases and J by 7 bases, with 6 bases left in between.

The V gene is TRBV4-3, the J gene TRBJ2-3, with TRBD2 identical over 8 bases. CDR1 and CDR2 from the germline V gene are LGHNA and YSLEER. The CDR3 runs to 18 residues. V trimming: 0 bases; J trimming: 2 bases; junction bases outside the gene matches: 10. The CDR3 nucleotides are TGCGCCAGCAGCCAAGAAGGCGAACGCGGGGGGTTCACAGATACGCAGTATTTT. This sequence encodes CASSQEGERGGFTDTQYF.

The rearrangement links TRBV3-1 (or the pseudogene TRBV3-2) to TRBJ1-1; 7 nucleotides agree with TRBD1. The CDR3 totals 15 residues. Germline V gives CDR1 LGHDT, CDR2 YNNKEL (reference sequence). The ends lost 2 bases at V and 13 bases at J; junction bases unmatched: 16. The CDR3 loop is CASSQPNQGQPRVFF. The CDR3 DNA reads TGTGCCAGCAGCCAACCCAACCAGGGACAGCCCCGAGTTTTCTTT.

The chain uses TRBV7-9 and TRBJ1-1; D is unclear. Looked up from germline, CDR1 is SEHNR and CDR2 is FQNEAQ (reference sequence). The germline V and J ends were trimmed by 3 bases and 4 bases, with 9 bases remaining between them. The CDR3 is 13 residues long. The CDR3 loop reads CASSFAVSTEAFF. The CDR3 DNA is TGTGCCAGCAGCTTCGCAGTAAGCACTGAAGCTTTCTTT.

The chain couples TRBV7-2 to TRBJ2-3; 8 positions match TRBD2. The germline CDR1 and CDR2 sequences are SGHTA and FQGNSA. V trimming: 1 base; J trimming: 2 bases; junction bases outside the gene matches: 2. The CDR3 totals 15 residues. The CDR3, as DNA: TGTGCCAGCAGCTTAGGGGGACTAGACACAGATACGCAGTATTTT. This gives the protein CASSLGGLDTDTQYF.

V gene TRBV29-1 combines with J gene TRBJ2-2; the D gene is possibly TRBD2 (5 bases). The CDR3 spans 13 residues. V shed 8 bases and J shed 4 bases, with 14 bases lying between them. Germline V CDR1 and CDR2: SQVTM, ANQGSEA. CDR3 nucleotides: TGCAGCCCTTGGAGAGGGAGCACCGGGGAGCTGTTTTTT. Protein: CSPWRGSTGELFF.

This rearrangement joins TRBV10-1 to TRBJ2-7; D may be TRBD2 (5 bases). This CDR3 comprises 16 residues. Germline values: CDR1 WNHNN, CDR2 SYGVQD (reference sequence). The V and J ends lost 0 bases and 3 bases respectively, with 15 bases between them. CDR3 sequence: CASSESGSAYHYEQYF. CDR3 coding DNA: TGCGCCAGCAGTGAGTCGGGTAGCGCTTACCACTACGAGCAGTACTTC.

The chain joins TRBV25-1 to TRBJ2-1; TRBD2 agrees at 7 bases. Looked up from germline, CDR1 is MGHDK and CDR2 is SYGVNS. This CDR3 region has 14 residues. J was trimmed by 5 bases and V by 1 base; bases with no gene match: 2. Here the CDR3 DNA reads TGTGCCAGCAGTGAATCTGGGACTAACAATGAGCAGTTCTTC. It yields the protein CASSESGTNNEQFF.

CDR3 DNA sequence: TGTGCCAGCAGGGGACAGGGAGGGAGAACAGATACGCAGTATTTT. Protein: CASRGQGGRTDTQYF. The rearrangement links TRBV7-2 to TRBJ2-3; 9 bases align to TRBD1. With V trimmed by 6 bases and J by 3 bases, 7 bases remained unmatched. From germline, CDR1 is SGHTA and CDR2 FQGNSA. This CDR3 spans 15 amino acids. The full variable domain, completed using reference TRBV7-2 and TRBJ2-3, is GAGVSQSPSNKVTEKGKDVELRCDPISGHTALYWYRQSLGQGLEFLIYFQGNSAPDKSGLPSDRFSAERTGGSVSTLTIQRTQQEDSAVYLCASRGQGGRTDTQYFGPGTRLTVL.

V usage is TRBV27 and J usage is TRBJ2-7, with TRBD1 identical over 8 bases. After removal of 3 bases from V and 0 bases from J, the junction contained 4 bases not matched to a gene. Germline V lookup: CDR1 MNHEY, CDR2 SMNVEV (reference sequence). The CDR3 sequence is 15 residues long. DNA of the CDR3: TGTGCCAGCAGTTTGACCGGGACAGGCTCCTACGAGCAGTACTTC. Protein sequence: CASSLTGTGSYEQYF.

This CDR3 reads CASSLALYLSEAFF. DNA for the CDR3: TGTGCCAGCAGCTTAGCTCTATATTTGTCTGAAGCTTTCTTT. V gene TRBV11-2 combines with J gene TRBJ1-1; D is ambiguous. Germline V CDR1 and CDR2: SGHAT, FQNNGV. V dropped 1 base and J dropped 6 bases, with 12 bases sitting between them. The CDR3 covers 14 residues.

The chain has TRBV6-5 and TRBJ2-5; 9 bases line up with TRBD2. Germline V lookup: CDR1 MNHEY, CDR2 SVGAGI. This CDR3 is 14 amino acids long. V lost 4 bases to trimming and J lost 4 bases; unmatched junction nucleotides: 4. Here the CDR3 reads CASSSWRGGETQYF. In DNA, the CDR3 is TGTGCCAGCAGTTCTTGGCGGGGGGGAGAGACCCAGTACTTC.